The clone carrying this TCR beta chain has only one observation. The antigen remains unidentified. Together with a sample-barcoded 5' primer, a J-beta primer mix was included in a second PCR lasting roughly 6 to 12 cycles. CDR3-containing paired-end reads numbered at least 3 million in each sample. TCRdb ran MiXCR on the 5' RACE reads and lists one entry per CDR3 protein. This repertoire shows fewer than 900,000 distinct CDR3 sequences, about half found once; its top ten account for around a third. This entry is derived from a study of blood T cells in healthy people across ages. General study results and limits: A conclusive naive versus antigen-experienced comparison was prevented by the unsorted PBMCs.

Drawn from each donor were 9 to 10 milliliters of peripheral blood. This receptor was obtained from a woman aged 55 to 70 in good health. Sequences were obtained from blood.

The CDR3 reads CASSQEGGRGLPPTEAFF. In DNA form, the CDR3 reads TGTGCCAGCAGCCAAGAAGGGGGCAGGGGGTTACCTCCCACTGAAGCTTTCTTT. This chain connects TRBV4-2 to TRBJ1-1; TRBD1 agrees at 7 bases. Per germline, CDR1 LGHNA and CDR2 YNFKEQ. Trimming at V came to 0 bases and at J to 4 bases, leaving 14 bases not matched to a gene. CDR3 length: 18 amino acids.